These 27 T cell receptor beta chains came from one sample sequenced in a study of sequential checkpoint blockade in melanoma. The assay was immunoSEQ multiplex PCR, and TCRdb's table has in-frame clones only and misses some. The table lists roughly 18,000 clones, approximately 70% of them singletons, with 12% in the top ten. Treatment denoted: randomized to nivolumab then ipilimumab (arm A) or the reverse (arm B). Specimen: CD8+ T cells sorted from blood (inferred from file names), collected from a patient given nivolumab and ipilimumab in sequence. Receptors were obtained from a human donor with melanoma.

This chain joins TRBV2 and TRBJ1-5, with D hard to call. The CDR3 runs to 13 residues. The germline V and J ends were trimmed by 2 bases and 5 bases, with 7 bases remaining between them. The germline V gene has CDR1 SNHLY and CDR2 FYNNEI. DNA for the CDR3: TGTGCCAGCAGTGAATGGAGGGATCAGCCCCAGCATTTT. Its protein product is CASSEWRDQPQHF.

The CDR3 nucleotides read TGCAGCGTGAAGGTGGGGGGAGACTATGGCTACACCTTC. Its protein product is CSVKVGGDYGYTF. This chain uses TRBV29-1 with TRBJ1-2, with D perhaps matching TRBD1 (5 bases). From germline, CDR1 is SQVTM and CDR2 ANQGSEA. Trimming took off 6 bases at V and 3 bases at J, with 14 bases between the two ends. This CDR3 comprises 13 residues.

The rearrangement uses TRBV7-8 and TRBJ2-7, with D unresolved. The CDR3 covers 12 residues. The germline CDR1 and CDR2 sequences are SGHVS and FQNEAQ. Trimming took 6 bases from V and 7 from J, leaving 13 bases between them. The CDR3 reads CASSSTSREQYF. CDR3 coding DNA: TGTGCCAGCAGTTCGACTTCGAGGGAGCAGTACTTC.

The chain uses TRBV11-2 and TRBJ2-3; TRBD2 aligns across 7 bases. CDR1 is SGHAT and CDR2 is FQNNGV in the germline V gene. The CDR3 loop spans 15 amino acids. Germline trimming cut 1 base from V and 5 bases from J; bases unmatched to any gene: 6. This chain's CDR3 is CASSLGGRAKDTQYF. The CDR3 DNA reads TGTGCCAGCAGCTTAGGGGGGAGGGCCAAAGATACGCAGTATTTT.

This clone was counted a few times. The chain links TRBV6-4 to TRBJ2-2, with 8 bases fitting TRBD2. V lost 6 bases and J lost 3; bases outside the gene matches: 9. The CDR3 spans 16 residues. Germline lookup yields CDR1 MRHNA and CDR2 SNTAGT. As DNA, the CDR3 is TGTGCCAGCAGGGCTGCCGGGGGGGCTTACACCGGGGAGCTGTTTTTT. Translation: CASRAAGGAYTGELFF.

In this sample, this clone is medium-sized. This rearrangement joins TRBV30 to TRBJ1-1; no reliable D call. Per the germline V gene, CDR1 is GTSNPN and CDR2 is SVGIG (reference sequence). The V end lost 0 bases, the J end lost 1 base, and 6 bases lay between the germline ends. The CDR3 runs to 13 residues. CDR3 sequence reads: CAWSVRQNTEAFF. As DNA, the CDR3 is TGTGCCTGGAGTGTACGACAGAACACTGAAGCTTTCTTT.

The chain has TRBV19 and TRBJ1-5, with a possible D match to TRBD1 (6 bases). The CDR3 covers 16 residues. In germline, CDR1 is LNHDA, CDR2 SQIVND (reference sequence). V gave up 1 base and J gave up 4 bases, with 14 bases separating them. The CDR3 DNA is TGTGCCAGTAGTATAGTCCAGGGCAGGGGAAATCAGCCCCAGCATTTT. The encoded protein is CASSIVQGRGNQPQHF. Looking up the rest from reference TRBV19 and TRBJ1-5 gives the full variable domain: DGGITQSPKYLFRKEGQNVTLSCEQNLNHDAMYWYRQDPGQGLRLIYYSQIVNDFQKGDIAEGYSVSREKKESFPLTVTSAQKNPTAFYLCASSIVQGRGNQPQHFGDGTRLSIL.

The DNA for the CDR3 is TGTGCCAGCAGTGTCCTCTCAGGGGGCCCTAACACCGGGGAGCTGTTTTTT. It codes for CASSVLSGGPNTGELFF. This chain joins TRBV25-1 and TRBJ2-2; 8 bases align to TRBD1. The ends lost 4 bases at V and 2 bases at J; junction bases unmatched: 9. Germline CDR1 is MGHDK and CDR2 is SYGVNS. The CDR3 has 17 residues.

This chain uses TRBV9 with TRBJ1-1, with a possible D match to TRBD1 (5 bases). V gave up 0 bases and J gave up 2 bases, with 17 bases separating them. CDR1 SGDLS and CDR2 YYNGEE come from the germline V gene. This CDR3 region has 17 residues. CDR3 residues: CASSVDHQGWRNTEAFF. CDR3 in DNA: TGTGCCAGCAGCGTAGATCACCAGGGTTGGAGAAACACTGAAGCTTTCTTT.

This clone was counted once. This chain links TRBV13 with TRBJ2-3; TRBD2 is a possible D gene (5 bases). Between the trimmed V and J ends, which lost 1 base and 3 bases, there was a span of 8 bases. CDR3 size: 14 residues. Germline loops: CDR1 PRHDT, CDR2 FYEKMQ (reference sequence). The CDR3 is CASSLDPGTDTQYF. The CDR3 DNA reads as TGTGCCAGCAGCTTAGATCCGGGAACAGATACGCAGTATTTT.

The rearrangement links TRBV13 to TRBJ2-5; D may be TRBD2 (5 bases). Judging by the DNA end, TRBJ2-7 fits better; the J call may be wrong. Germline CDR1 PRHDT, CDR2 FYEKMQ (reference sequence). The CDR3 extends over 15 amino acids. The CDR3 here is CASSPLGLGSGEQYF. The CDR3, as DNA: TGTGCCAGCAGCCCTTTAGGACTGGGAAGCGGCGAGCAGTACTTC.

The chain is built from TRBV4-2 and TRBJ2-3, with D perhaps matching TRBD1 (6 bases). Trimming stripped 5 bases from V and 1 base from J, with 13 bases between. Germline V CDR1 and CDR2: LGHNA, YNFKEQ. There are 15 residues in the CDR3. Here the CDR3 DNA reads TGTGCCAGCAGCGGGGGAGCAGGGGGCACAGATACGCAGTATTTT. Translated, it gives CASSGGAGGTDTQYF.

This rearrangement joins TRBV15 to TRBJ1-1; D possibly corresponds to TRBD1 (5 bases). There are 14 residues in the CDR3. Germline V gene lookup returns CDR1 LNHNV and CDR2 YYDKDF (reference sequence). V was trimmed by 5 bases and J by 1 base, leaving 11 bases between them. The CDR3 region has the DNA TGTGCCACCAGCGACGGCGGGGGGAACACTGAAGCTTTCTTT. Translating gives CATSDGGGNTEAFF.

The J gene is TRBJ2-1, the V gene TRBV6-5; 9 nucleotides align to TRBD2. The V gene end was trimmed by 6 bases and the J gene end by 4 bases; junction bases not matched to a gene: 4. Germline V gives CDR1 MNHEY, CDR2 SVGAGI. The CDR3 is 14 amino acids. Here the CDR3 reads CASRAGGLYNEQFF. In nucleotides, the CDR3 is TGTGCCAGCAGAGCGGGGGGCCTTTACAATGAGCAGTTCTTC.

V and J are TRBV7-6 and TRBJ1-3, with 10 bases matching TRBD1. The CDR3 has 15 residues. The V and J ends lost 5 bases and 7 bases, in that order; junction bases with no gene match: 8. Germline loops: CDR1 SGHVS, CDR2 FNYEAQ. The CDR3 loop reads CASSRDRGIGNTIYF. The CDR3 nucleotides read TGTGCCAGCAGCCGGGACAGGGGAATTGGCAACACCATATATTTT.

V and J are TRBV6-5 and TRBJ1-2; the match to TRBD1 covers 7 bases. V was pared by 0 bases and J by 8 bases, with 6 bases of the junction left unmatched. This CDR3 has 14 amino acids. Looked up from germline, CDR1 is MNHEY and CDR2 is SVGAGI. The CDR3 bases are TGTGCCAGCAGTTACTCGGAGGGGGCTGCGGGCTACACCTTC. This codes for CASSYSEGAAGYTF.

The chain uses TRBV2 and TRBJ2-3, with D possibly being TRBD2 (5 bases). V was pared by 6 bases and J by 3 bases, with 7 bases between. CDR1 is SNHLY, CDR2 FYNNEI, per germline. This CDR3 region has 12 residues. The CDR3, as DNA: TGTGCCAGCAGGCCGGGGACAGATACGCAGTATTTT. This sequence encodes CASRPGTDTQYF.

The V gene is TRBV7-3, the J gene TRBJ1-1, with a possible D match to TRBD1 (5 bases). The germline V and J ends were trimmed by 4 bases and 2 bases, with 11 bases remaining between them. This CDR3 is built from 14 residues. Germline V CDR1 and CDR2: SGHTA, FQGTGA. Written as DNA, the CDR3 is TGTGCCAGCAGCTCGACAGATTTTAACACTGAAGCTTTCTTT. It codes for CASSSTDFNTEAFF.

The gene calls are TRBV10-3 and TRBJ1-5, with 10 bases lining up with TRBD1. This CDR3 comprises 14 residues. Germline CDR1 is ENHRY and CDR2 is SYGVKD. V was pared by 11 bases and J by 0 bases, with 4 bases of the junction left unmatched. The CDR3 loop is CAVGTGDSNQPQHF. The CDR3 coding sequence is TGTGCCGTCGGGACAGGGGATAGCAATCAGCCCCAGCATTTT.

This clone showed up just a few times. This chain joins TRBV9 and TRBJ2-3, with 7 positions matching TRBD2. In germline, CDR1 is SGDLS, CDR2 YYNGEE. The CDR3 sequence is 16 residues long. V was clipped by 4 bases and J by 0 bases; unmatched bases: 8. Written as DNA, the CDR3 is TGTGCCAGCAGCTCCAGCGGGGAGGGGAGCACAGATACGCAGTATTTT. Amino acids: CASSSSGEGSTDTQYF.

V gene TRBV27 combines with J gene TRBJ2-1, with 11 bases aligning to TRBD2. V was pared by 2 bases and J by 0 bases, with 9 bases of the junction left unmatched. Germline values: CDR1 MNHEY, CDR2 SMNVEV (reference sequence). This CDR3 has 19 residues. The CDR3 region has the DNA TGTGCCAGCAGTTTAGACTGGCTAGCGGGAGGATACTCCTACAATGAGCAGTTCTTC. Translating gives CASSLDWLAGGYSYNEQFF.

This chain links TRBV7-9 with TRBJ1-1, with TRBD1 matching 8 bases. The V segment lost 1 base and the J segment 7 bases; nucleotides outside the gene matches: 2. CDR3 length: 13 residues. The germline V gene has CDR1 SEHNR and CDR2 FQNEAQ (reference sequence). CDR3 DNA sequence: TGTGCCAGCAGCTTAGACAGGGGGATTGAAGCTTTCTTT. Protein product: CASSLDRGIEAFF.

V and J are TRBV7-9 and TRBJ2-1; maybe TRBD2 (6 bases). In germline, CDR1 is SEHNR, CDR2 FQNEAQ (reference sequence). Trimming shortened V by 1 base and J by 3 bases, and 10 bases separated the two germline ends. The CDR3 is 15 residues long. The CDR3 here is CASSLVAVVYNEQFF. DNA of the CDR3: TGTGCCAGCAGCTTAGTAGCGGTGGTCTACAATGAGCAGTTCTTC.

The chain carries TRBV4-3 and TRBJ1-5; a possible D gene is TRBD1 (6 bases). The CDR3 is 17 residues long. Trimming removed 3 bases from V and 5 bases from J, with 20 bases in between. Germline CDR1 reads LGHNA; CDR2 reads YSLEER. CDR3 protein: CASSQRGTGQSDQPQHF. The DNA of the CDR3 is TGCGCCAGCAGCCAGAGGGGAACAGGGCAGTCTGATCAGCCCCAGCATTTT.

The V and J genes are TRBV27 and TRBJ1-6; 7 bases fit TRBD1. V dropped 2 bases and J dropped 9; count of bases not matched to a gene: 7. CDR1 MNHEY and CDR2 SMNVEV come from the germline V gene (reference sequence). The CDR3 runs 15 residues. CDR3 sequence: CASSLGPGGASPLHF. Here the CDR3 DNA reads TGTGCCAGCAGTTTAGGGCCAGGGGGTGCTTCACCCCTCCACTTT.

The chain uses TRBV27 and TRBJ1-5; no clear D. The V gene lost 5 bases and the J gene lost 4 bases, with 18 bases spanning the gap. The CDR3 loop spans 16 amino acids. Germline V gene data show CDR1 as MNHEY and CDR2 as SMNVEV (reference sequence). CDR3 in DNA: TGTGCCAGCAGTCGTTTGGGCTCCTTCCGAAATCAGCCCCAGCATTTT. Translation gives CASSRLGSFRNQPQHF.

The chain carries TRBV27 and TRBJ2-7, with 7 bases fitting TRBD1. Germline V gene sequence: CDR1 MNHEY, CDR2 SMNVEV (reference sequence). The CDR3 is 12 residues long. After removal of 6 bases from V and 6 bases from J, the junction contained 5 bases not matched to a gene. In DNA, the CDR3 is TGTGCCAGCAGCCAGACAGGGTCCGAGCAGTACTTC. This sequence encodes CASSQTGSEQYF.